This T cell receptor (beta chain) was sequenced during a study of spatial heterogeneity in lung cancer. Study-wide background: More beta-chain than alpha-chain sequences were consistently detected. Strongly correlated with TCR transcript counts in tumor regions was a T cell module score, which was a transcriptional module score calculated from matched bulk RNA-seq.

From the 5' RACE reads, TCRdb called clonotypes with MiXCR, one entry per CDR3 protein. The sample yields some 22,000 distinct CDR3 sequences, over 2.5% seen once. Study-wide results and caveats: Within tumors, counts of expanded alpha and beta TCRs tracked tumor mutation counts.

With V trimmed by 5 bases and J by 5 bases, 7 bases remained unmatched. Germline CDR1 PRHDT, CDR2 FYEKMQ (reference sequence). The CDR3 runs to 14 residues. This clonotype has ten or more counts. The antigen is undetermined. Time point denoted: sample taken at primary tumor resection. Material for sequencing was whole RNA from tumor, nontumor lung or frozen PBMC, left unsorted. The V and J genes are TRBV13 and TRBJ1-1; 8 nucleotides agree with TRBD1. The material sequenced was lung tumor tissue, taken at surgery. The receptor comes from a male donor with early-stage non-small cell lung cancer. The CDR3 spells CASSPQGAWTEAFF. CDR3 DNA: TGTGCCAGCAGCCCCCAGGGGGCCTGGACTGAAGCTTTCTTT.